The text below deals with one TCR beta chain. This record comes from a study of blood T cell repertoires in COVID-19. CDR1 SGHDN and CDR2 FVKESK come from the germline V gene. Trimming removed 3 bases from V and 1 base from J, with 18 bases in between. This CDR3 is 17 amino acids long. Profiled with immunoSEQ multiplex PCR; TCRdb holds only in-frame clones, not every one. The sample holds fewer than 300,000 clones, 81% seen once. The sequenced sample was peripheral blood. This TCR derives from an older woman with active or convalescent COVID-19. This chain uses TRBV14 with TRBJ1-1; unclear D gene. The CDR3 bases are TGTGCCAGCAGCCAGGGGAGGAGGGCCTGGCCGAACACTGAAGCTTTCTTT. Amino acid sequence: CASSQGRRAWPNTEAFF.